This entry concerns a single T cell receptor (beta chain). The CDR3 runs 15 residues. V was clipped by 1 base and J by 4 bases, with 14 bases between them. Germline assignment: CDR1 SGHRS and CDR2 YFSETQ. The record originates from a study of Ad26.COV2.S vaccination and SARS-CoV-2 variants. Sequencing was performed with immunoSEQ multiplex PCR; in TCRdb, only in-frame clones are kept and a portion is missing. The sample has approximately 300,000 clones; 86% are singletons. The treatment was: approximately 18 received Ad26.COV2.S at low or high dose, single or two shots; about five received placebo; per-sample allocation not given. Day 63 following the first vaccine or placebo injection was when the samples were taken.

The sequence came from a person between 18 and 65 years old who received the Ad26.COV2.S COVID-19 vaccine or a placebo. This rearrangement joins TRBV5-1 to TRBJ1-2; D might be TRBD1 (5 bases). The starting material was peripheral blood, obtained in a trial of Ad26.COV2.S vaccine versus placebo. DNA for the CDR3: TGCGCCAGCAGCTTGCGTGAAGGGACCCCCTATGGCTACACCTTC. Residues: CASSLREGTPYGYTF.